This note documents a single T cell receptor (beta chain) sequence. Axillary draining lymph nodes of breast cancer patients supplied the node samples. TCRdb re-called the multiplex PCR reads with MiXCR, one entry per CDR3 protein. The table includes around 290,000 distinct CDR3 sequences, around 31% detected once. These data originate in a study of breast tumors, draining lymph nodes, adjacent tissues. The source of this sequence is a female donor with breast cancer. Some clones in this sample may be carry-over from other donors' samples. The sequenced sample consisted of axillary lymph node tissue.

The CDR3, as DNA: TGTGCCAGCAGTGACTCTGCAGTACCCCTAAAGGGCTACACCTTC. Its translation: CASSDSAVPLKGYTF. The V and J genes are TRBV6-1 and TRBJ1-2; no definite D call. Germline V gene data show CDR1 as MNHNS and CDR2 as SASEGT. Deletions cut 3 bases from V and 8 bases from J, with 19 bases between. The CDR3 loop spans 15 amino acids.